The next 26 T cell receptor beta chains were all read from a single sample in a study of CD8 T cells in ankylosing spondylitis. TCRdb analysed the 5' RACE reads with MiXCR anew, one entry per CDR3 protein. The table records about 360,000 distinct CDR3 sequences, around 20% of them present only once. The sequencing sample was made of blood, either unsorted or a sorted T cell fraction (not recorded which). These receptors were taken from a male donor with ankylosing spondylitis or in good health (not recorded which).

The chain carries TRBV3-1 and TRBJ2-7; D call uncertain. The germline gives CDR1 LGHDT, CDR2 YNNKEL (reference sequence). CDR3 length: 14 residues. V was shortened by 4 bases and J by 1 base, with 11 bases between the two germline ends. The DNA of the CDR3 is TGTGCCAGCAGCCTCTTGACGGAATCCTACGAGCAGTACTTC. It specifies CASSLLTESYEQYF.

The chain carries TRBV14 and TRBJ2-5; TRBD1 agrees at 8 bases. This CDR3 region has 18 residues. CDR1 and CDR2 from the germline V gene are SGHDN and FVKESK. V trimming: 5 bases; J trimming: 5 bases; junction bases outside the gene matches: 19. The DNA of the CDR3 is TGTGCCAGCAGCGCCCACCCGGCAGGGGGCTTTGAGTCGGAGACCCAGTACTTC. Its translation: CASSAHPAGGFESETQYF.

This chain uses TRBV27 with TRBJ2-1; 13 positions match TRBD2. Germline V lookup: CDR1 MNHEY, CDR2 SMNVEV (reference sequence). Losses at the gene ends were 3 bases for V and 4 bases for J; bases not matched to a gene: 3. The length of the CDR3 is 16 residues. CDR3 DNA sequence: TGTGCCAGCAGTTTGACTAGCGGGGGGAAATACAATGAGCAGTTCTTC. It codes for CASSLTSGGKYNEQFF.

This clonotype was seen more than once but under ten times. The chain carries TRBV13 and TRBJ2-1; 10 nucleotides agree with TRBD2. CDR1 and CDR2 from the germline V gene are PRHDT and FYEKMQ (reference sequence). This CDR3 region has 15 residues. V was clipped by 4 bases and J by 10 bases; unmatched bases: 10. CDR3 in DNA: TGTGCCAGCAGCTGGAGCGGGGGGGCCTTCGTGGAGCAGTTCTTC. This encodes CASSWSGGAFVEQFF.

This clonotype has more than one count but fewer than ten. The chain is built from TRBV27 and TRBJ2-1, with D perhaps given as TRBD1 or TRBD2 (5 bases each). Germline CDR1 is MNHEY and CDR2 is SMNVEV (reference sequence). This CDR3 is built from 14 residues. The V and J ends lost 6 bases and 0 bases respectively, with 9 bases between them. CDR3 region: CASRSGSSYNEQFF. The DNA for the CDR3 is TGTGCCAGCAGGTCAGGGAGCTCCTACAATGAGCAGTTCTTC.

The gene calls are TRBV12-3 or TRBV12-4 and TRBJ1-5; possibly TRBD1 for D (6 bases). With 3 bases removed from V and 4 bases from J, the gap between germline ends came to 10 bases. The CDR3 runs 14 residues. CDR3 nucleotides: TGTGCCAGCAGTTTGTATACAGGGAATCAGCCCCAGCATTTT. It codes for CASSLYTGNQPQHF.

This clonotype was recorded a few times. Written as DNA, the CDR3 is TGTGCCAGCAGCCAAGATTGGTCGGCCTACGAGCAGTACTTC. Translation gives CASSQDWSAYEQYF. The rearrangement links TRBV4-2 to TRBJ2-7; the D is unclear. With 0 bases removed from V and 2 bases from J, the gap between germline ends came to 8 bases. This CDR3 is built from 14 residues. Germline V gene sequence: CDR1 LGHNA, CDR2 YNFKEQ.

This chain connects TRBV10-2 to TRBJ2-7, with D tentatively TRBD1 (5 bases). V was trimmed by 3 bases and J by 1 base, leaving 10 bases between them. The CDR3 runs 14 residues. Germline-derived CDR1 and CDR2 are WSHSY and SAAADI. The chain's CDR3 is CASSERGLSYEQYF. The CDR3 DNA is TGCGCCAGCAGTGAAAGGGGTCTTTCCTACGAGCAGTACTTC.

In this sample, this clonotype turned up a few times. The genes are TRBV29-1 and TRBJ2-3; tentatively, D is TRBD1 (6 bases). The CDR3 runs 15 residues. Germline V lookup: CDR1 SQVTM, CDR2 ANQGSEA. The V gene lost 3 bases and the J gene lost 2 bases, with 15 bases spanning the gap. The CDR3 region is CSVDKGEHYTDTQYF. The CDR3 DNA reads TGCAGCGTTGATAAGGGGGAACACTACACAGATACGCAGTATTTT.

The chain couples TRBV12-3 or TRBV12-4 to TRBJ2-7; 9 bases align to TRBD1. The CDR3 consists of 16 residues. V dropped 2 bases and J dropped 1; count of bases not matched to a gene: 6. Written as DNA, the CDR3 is TGTGCCAGCAGTTTACCCGCAGACAGGGGGTCCTACGAGCAGTACTTC. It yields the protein CASSLPADRGSYEQYF.

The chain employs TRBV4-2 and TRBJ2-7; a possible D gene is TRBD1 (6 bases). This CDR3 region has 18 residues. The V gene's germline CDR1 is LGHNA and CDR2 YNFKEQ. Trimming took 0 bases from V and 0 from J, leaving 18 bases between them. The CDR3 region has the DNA TGTGCCAGCAGCCAAGAGGGGACAAGTCTTACTAACTCCTACGAGCAGTACTTC. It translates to CASSQEGTSLTNSYEQYF.

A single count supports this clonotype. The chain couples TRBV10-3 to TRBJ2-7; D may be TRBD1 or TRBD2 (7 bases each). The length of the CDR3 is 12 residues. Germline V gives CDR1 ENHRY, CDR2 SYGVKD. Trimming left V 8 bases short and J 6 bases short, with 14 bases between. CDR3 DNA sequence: TGTGCCATCGGGGGAGGGGGCGGCGAGCAGTACTTC. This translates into CAIGGGGGEQYF.

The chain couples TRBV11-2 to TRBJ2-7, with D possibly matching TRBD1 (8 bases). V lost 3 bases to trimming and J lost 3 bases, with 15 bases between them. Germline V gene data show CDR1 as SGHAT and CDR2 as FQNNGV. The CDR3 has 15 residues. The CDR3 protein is CASSFSTGEGYEQYF. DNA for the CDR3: TGTGCCAGCAGCTTTTCGACAGGGGAGGGCTACGAGCAGTACTTC.

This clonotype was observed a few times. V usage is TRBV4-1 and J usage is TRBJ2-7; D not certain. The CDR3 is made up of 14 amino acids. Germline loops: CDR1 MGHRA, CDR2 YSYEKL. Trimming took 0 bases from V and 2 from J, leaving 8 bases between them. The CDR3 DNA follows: TGCGCCAGCAGCCAAGAGCAGGTTCCCTACGAGCAGTACTTC. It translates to CASSQEQVPYEQYF.

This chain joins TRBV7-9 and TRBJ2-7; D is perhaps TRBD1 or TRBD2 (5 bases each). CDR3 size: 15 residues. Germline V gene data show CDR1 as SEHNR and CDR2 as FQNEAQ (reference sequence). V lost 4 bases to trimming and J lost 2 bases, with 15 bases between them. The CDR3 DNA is TGTGCCAGCAGCTCCGGCAGGGAGCTAACCTACGAGCAGTACTTC. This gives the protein CASSSGRELTYEQYF.

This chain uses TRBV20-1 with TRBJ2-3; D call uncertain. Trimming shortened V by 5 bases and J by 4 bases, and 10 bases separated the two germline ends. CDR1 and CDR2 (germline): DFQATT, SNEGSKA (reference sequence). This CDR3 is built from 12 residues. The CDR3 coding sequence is TGCAGTGCTTTTAGACGCCCAGATACGCAGTATTTT. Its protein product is CSAFRRPDTQYF.

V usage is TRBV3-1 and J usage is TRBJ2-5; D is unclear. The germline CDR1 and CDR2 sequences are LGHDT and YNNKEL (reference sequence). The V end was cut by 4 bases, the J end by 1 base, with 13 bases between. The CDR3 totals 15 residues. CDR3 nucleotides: TGTGCCAGCAGCCCTCCGGCGGCAGCCCAAGAGACCCAGTACTTC. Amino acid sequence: CASSPPAAAQETQYF.

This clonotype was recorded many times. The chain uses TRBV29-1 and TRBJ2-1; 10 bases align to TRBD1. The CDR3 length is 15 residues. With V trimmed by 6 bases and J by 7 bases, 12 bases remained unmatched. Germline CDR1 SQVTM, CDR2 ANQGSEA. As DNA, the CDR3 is TGCAGCGTCGCACCCCCGGGACAGGGGATGAATGAGCAGTTCTTC. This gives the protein CSVAPPGQGMNEQFF.

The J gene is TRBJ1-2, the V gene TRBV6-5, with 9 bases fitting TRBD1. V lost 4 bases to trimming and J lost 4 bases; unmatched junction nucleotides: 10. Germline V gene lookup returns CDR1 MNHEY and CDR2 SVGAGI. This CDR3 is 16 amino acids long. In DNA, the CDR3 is TGTGCCAGCAGTTCCCTCACTACAGGGGGCATCTATGGCTACACCTTC. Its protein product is CASSSLTTGGIYGYTF.

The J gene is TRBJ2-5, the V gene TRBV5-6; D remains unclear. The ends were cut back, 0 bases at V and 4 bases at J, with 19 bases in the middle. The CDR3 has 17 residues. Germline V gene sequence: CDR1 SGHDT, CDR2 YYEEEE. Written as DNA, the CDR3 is TGTGCCAGCAGCTTGGATCCGGGCCCCGGTTGGGGAGAGACCCAGTACTTC. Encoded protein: CASSLDPGPGWGETQYF.

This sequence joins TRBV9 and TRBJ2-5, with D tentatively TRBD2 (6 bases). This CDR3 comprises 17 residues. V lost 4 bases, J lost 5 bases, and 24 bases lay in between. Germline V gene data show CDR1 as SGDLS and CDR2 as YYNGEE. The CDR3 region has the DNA TGTGCCAGCAGCCCGGGGTTGGGGGACCCCCGGGGGGAGACCCAGTACTTC. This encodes CASSPGLGDPRGETQYF.

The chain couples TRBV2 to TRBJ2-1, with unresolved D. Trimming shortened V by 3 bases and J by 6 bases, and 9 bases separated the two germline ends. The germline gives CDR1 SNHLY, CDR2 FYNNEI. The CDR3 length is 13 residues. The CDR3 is CASSDGLGNEQFF. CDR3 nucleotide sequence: TGTGCCAGCAGTGACGGTTTAGGCAATGAGCAGTTCTTC.

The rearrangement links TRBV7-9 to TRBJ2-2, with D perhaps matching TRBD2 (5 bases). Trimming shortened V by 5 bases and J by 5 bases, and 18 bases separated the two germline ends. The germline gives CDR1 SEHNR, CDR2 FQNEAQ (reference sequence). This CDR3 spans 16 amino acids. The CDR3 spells CASSPERSGITGELFF. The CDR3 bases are TGTGCCAGCAGCCCGGAGCGGTCGGGGATAACCGGGGAGCTGTTTTTT.

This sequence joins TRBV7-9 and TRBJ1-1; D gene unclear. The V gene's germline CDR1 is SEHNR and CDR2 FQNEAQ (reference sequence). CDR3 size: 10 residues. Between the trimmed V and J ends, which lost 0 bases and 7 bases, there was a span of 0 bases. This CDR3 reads CASSLAEAFF. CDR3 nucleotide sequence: TGTGCCAGCAGCTTAGCTGAAGCTTTCTTT.

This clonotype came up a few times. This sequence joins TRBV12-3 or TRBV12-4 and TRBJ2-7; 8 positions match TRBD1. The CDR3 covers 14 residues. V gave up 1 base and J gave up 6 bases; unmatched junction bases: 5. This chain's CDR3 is CASSLGTGSGEQYF. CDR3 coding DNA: TGTGCCAGCAGTTTAGGGACAGGGTCTGGCGAGCAGTACTTC.

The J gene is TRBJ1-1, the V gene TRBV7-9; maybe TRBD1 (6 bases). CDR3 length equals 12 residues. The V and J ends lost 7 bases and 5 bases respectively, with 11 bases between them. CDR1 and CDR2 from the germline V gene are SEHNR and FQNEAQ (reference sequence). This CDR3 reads CASTITGTEAFF. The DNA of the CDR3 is TGTGCCAGCACCATCACAGGGACTGAAGCTTTCTTT.